This TCR beta chain was identified in a study of PD-1 blockade in classical Hodgkin lymphoma. On the study more broadly: With a 2-week interval, patients received intravenous nivolumab at 3 mg/kg. Study-level findings and limits: When nivolumab was started under 1 year after ASCT, patients were excluded.

Assay used: immunoSEQ multiplex PCR; TCRdb lists only in-frame clones, some missing. The table has tens of thousands of clones, roughly 87% seen once. On this clone itself: What it binds is unknown.

The patients all showed relapse after autologous stem cell transplantation, while their brentuximab vedotin exposure varied. Magnetic negative selection purified CD4+ T cells from thawed PBMCs. There are 14 residues in the CDR3. V lost 4 bases and J lost 6; bases outside the gene matches: 6. In germline, CDR1 is SNHLY, CDR2 FYNNEI. The specimen was CD4+ T cells from blood, collected at baseline. The rearrangement links TRBV2 to TRBJ2-7, with 10 bases lining up with TRBD2. This clonotype was sampled from a human donor with classical Hodgkin lymphoma. As DNA, the CDR3 is TGTGCCAGCAGTGGGAAGCGGGAGGGCCTCGAGCAGTACTTC. This codes for CASSGKREGLEQYF.